The clone carrying this T cell receptor beta chain was counted at least ten times. CDR1 SNHLY and CDR2 FYNNEI come from the germline V gene. The V segment lost 6 bases and the J segment 0 bases; nucleotides outside the gene matches: 4. The CDR3 runs to 15 residues. TCRdb re-derived calls from the 5' RACE reads in MiXCR, one entry per CDR3 protein. The table has fewer than 100,000 distinct CDR3 sequences, 13% seen once; the top ten hold around 2.4%. The record originates from a study of early T cells in non-severe SARS-CoV-2 infection. Study background: Sequencing used unsorted whole-blood bulk RNA, so chains lack pairing.

This receptor was obtained from an adult who was a healthcare worker with PCR-confirmed SARS-CoV-2 infection or an uninfected control (not recorded which). This sequence joins TRBV2 and TRBJ2-3; 9 nucleotides align to TRBD2. Source material: whole blood. CDR3 loop: CASRPSGVSTDTQYF. In nucleotides, the CDR3 is TGTGCCAGCAGGCCTAGCGGGGTTAGCACAGATACGCAGTATTTT.